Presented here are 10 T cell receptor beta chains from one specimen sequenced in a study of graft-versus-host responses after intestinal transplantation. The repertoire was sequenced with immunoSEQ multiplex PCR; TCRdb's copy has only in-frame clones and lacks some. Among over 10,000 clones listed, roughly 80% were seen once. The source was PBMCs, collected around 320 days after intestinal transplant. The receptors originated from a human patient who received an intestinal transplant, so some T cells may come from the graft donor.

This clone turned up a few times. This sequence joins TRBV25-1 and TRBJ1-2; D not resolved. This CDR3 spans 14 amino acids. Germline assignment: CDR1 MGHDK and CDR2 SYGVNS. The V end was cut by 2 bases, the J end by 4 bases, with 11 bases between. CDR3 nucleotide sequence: TGTGCCAGCAGTGAAGAAGGGCCGAGCTATGGCTACACCTTC. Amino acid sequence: CASSEEGPSYGYTF.

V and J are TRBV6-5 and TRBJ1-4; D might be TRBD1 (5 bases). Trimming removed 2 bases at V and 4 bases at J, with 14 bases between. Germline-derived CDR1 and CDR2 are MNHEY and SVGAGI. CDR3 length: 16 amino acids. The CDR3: CASSYLRGGNNEKLFF. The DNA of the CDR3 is TGTGCCAGCAGTTACCTCCGGGGGGGGAATAATGAAAAACTGTTTTTT.

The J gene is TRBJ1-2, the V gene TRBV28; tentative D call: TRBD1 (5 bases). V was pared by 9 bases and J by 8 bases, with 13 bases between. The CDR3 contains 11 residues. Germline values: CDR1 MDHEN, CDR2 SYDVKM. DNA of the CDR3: TGTGCCAGTGGGACCGGAATAGGCTACACCTTC. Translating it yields CASGTGIGYTF.

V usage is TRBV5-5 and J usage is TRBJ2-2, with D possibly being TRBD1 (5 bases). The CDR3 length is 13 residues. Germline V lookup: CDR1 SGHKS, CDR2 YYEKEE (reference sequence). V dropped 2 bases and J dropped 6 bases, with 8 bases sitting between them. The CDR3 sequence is CASSFRVSGELFF. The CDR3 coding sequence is TGTGCCAGCAGCTTCAGGGTGTCCGGGGAGCTGTTTTTT. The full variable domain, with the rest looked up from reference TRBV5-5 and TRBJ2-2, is DAGVTQSPTHLIKTRGQQVTLRCSPISGHKSVSWYQQVLGQGPQFIFQYYEKEERGRGNFPDRFSARQFPNYSSELNVNALLLGDSALYLCASSFRVSGELFFGEGSRLTVL.

CDR3 region: CASSVGPEGSYNEQFF. The CDR3 DNA reads TGTGCCAGCAGCGTAGGCCCCGAGGGCTCCTACAATGAGCAGTTCTTC. The rearrangement uses TRBV9 and TRBJ2-1, with D perhaps TRBD2 (5 bases). V lost 0 bases and J lost 0, with 10 bases in between. Germline V gene lookup returns CDR1 SGDLS and CDR2 YYNGEE. The CDR3 has 16 residues.

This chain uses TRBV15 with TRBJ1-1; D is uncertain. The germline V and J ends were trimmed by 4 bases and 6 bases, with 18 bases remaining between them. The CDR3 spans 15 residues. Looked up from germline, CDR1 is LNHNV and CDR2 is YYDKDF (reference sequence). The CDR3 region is CATSNPTAGEPEAFF. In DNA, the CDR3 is TGTGCCACCAGCAACCCCACCGCCGGGGAACCTGAAGCTTTCTTT.

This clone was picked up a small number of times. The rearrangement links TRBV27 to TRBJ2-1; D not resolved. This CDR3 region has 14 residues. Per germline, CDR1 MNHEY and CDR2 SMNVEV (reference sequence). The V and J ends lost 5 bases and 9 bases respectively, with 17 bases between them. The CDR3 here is CASSLEYWVSEQFF. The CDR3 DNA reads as TGTGCCAGCAGTCTGGAGTACTGGGTCAGTGAGCAGTTCTTC.

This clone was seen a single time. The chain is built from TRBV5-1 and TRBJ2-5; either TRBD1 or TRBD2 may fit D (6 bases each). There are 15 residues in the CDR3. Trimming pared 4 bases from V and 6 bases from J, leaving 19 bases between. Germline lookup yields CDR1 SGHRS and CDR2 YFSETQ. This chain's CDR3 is CASSRRRGGTKTQYF. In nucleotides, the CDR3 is TGCGCCAGCAGCCGTCGGCGAGGCGGGACAAAGACCCAGTACTTC.

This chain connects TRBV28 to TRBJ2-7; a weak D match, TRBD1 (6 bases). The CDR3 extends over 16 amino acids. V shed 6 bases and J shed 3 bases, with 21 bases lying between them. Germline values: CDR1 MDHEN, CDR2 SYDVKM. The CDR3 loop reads CASSSPLTGTLYEQYF. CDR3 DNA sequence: TGTGCCAGCAGCTCACCCTTGACAGGAACTCTCTACGAGCAGTACTTC.

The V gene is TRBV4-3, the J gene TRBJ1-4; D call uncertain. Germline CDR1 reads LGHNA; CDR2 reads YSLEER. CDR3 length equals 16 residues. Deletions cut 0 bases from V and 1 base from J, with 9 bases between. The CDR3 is CASSQEAGGTNEKLFF. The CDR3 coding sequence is TGCGCCAGCAGCCAAGAGGCAGGCGGAACTAATGAAAAACTGTTTTTT.